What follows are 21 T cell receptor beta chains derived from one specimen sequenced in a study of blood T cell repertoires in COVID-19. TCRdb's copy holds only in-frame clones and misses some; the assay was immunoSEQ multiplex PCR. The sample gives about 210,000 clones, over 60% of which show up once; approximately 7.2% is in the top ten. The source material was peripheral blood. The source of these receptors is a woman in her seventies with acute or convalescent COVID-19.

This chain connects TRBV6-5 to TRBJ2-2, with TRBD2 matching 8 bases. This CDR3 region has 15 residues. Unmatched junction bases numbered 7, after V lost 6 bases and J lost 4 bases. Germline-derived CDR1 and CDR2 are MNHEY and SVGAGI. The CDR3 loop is CASRTGREGTGELFF. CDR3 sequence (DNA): TGTGCCAGCAGGACCGGGAGGGAGGGCACCGGGGAGCTGTTTTTT.

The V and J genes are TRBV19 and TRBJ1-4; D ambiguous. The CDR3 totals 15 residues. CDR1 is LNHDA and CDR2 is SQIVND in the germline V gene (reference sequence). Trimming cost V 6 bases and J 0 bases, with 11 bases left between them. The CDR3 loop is CASRARISTNEKLFF. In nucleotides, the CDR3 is TGTGCCAGTAGGGCGAGGATTTCAACTAATGAAAAACTGTTTTTT. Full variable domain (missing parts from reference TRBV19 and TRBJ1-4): DGGITQSPKYLFRKEGQNVTLSCEQNLNHDAMYWYRQDPGQGLRLIYYSQIVNDFQKGDIAEGYSVSREKKESFPLTVTSAQKNPTAFYLCASRARISTNEKLFFGSGTQLSVL.

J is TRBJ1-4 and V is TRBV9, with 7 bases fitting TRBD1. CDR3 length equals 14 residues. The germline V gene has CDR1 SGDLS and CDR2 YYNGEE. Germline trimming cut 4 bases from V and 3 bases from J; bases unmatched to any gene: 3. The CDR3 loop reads CASSRQGSNEKLFF. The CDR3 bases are TGTGCCAGCAGCCGACAGGGCTCTAATGAAAAACTGTTTTTT.

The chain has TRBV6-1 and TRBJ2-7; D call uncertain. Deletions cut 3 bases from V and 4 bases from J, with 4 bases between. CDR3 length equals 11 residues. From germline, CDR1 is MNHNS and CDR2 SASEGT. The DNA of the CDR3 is TGTGCCAGCAGTGATTCTTACGAGCAGTACGTC. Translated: CASSDSYEQYV.

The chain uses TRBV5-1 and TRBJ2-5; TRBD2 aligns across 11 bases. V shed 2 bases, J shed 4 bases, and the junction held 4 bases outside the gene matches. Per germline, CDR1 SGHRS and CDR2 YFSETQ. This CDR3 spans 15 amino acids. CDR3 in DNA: TGCGCCAGCAGCTTTAGCGGGGGGGCTCGAGAGACCCAGTACTTC. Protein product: CASSFSGGARETQYF.

The CDR3: CARTGGYQETQYF. The CDR3, as DNA: TGTGCCAGGACTGGGGGGTACCAAGAGACCCAGTACTTC. This chain connects TRBV2 to TRBJ2-5; tentative D call: TRBD2 (6 bases). With 9 bases removed from V and 0 bases from J, the gap between germline ends came to 11 bases. Germline-derived CDR1 and CDR2 are SNHLY and FYNNEI. This CDR3 is 13 amino acids long.

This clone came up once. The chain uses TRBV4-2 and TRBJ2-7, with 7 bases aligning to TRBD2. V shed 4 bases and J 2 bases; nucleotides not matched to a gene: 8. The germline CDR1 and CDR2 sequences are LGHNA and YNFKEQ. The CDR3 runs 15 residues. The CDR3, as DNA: TGTGCCAGCAGCCCTACTAGCGACGGGACCTACGAGCAGTACTTC. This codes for CASSPTSDGTYEQYF.

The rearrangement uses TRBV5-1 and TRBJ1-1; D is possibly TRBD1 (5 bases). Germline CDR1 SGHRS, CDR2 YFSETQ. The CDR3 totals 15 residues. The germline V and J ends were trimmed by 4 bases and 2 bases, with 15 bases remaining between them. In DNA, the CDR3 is TGCGCCAGCAGCCCCCGGACAAGTTTCAACACTGAAGCTTTCTTT. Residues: CASSPRTSFNTEAFF.

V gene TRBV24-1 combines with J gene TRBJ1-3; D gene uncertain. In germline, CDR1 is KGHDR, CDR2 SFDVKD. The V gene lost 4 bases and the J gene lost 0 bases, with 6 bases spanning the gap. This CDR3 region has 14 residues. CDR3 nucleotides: TGTGCCACCAGTGACACAGACTCTGGAAACACCATATATTTT. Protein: CATSDTDSGNTIYF.

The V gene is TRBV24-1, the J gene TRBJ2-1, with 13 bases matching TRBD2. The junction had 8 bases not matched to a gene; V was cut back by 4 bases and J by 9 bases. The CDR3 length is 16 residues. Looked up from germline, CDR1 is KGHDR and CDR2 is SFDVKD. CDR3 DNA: TGTGCCACCAGTGACGCTGGACTAGCGGGGGCGAGTGAGCAGTTCTTC. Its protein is CATSDAGLAGASEQFF.

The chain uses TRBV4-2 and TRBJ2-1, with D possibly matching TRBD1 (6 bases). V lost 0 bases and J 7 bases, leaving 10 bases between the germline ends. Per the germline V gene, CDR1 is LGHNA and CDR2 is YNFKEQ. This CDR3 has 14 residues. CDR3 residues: CASSQDWDNNEQFF. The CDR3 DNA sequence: TGTGCCAGCAGCCAAGATTGGGACAATAATGAGCAGTTCTTC.

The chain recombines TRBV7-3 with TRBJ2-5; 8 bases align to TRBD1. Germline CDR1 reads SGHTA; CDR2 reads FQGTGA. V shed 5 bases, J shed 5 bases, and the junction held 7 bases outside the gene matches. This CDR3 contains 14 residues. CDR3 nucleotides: TGTGCCAGCAGCCCAGACAGGGGCGGGGAGACCCAGTACTTC. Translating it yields CASSPDRGGETQYF.

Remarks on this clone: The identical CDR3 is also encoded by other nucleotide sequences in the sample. The CDR3 sequence: CASSLTYTDTQYF. The DNA for the CDR3 is TGTGCCAGCAGCTTAACCTACACAGATACGCAGTATTTT. The J gene is TRBJ2-3, the V gene TRBV7-3; D not resolved. This CDR3 is built from 13 residues. From germline, CDR1 is SGHTA and CDR2 FQGTGA. V was pared by 0 bases and J by 2 bases, with 3 bases between.

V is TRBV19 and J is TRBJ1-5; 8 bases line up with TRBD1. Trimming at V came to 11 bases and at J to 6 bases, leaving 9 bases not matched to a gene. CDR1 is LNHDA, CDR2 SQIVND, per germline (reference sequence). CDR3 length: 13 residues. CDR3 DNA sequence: TGTGCCTCCGAGGACAGGGACGGTCAGCCCCAGCATTTT. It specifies CASEDRDGQPQHF.

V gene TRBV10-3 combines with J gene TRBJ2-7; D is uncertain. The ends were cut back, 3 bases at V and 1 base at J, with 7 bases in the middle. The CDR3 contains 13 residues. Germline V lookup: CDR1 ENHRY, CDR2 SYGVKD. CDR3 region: CAISEERSYEQYV. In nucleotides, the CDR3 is TGTGCCATCAGTGAAGAGAGATCCTACGAGCAGTACGTC.

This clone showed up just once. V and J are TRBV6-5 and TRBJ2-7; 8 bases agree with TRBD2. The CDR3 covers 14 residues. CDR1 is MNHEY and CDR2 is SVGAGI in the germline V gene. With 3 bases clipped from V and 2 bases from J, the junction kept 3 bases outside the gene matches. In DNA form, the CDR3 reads TGTGCCAGCAGTTATCAGCGGGGGCCCTACGAGCAGTACGTC. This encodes CASSYQRGPYEQYV.

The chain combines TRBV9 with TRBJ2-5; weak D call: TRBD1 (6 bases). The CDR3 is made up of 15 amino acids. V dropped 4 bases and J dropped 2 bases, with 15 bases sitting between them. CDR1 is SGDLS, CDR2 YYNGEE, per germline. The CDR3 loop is CASSPLGARQETQYF. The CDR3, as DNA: TGTGCCAGCAGCCCCCTGGGGGCTCGGCAAGAGACCCAGTACTTC.

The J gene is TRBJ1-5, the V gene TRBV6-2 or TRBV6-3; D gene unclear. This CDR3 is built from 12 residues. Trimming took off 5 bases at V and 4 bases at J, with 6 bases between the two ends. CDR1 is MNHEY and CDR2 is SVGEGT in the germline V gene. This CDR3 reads CASSLMNQPQHF. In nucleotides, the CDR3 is TGTGCCAGCAGTCTTATGAATCAGCCCCAGCATTTT.

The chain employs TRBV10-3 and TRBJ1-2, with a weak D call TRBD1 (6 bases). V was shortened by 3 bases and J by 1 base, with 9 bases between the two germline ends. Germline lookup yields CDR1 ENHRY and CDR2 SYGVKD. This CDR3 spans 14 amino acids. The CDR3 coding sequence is TGTGCCATCAGTGACGGGGGGCTTAACTATGGCTACACCTTC. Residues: CAISDGGLNYGYTF.

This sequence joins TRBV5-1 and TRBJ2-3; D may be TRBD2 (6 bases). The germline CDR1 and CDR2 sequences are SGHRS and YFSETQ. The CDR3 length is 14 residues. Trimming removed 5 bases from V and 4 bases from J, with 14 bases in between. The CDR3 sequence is CASSDGGAADTQYF. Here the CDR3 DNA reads TGCGCCAGCAGTGACGGGGGAGCGGCAGATACGCAGTATTTT.

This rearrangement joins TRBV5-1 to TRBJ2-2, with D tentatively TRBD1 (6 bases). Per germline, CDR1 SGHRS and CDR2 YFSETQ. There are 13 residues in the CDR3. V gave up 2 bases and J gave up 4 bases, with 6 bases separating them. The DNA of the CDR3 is TGCGCCAGCAGCTTAGGGGGCACCGGGGAGCTGTTTTTT. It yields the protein CASSLGGTGELFF. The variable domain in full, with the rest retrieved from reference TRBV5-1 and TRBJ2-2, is KAGVTQTPRYLIKTRGQQVTLSCSPISGHRSVSWYQQTPGQGLQFLFEYFSETQRNKGNFPGRFSGRQFSNSRSEMNVSTLELGDSALYLCASSLGGTGELFFGEGSRLTVL.